Described below is a single TCR beta chain sequence and its context. Its antigen is unidentified. Germline assignment: CDR1 LNHDA and CDR2 SQIVND (reference sequence). V dropped 1 base and J dropped 0 bases, with 12 bases sitting between them. The CDR3 sequence is 16 residues long. Some clones are missing from TCRdb's copy, which holds only in-frame ones; the method was immunoSEQ multiplex PCR. The data show 20,000 to 25,000 clones, about 80% seen once. This specimen comes from a study of T cell responses to AZD1222 COVID-19 vaccine. Overall study: Second-dose timings of about 4 or about 12 weeks were pooled.

Regarding the study as a whole: There were repertoire samples only from the period after the peak T cell response. Spike-specific TCR breadth and depth went up after people got two AZD1222 doses. Clonal diversity was possibly underestimated, and the donors were mostly white British, with more females.

The sequence was collected from an adult in good health. V gene TRBV19 combines with J gene TRBJ1-1; D perhaps matches TRBD1 (5 bases). This specimen consisted of peripheral blood, obtained on day 0 of AZD1222 vaccination. The CDR3, as DNA: TGTGCCAGTAGTATAGGCGGGGCAGGGCTGAACACTGAAGCTTTCTTT. Translating gives CASSIGGAGLNTEAFF. The variable domain in full, completed from reference TRBV19 and TRBJ1-1, reads DGGITQSPKYLFRKEGQNVTLSCEQNLNHDAMYWYRQDPGQGLRLIYYSQIVNDFQKGDIAEGYSVSREKKESFPLTVTSAQKNPTAFYLCASSIGGAGLNTEAFFGQGTRLTVV.